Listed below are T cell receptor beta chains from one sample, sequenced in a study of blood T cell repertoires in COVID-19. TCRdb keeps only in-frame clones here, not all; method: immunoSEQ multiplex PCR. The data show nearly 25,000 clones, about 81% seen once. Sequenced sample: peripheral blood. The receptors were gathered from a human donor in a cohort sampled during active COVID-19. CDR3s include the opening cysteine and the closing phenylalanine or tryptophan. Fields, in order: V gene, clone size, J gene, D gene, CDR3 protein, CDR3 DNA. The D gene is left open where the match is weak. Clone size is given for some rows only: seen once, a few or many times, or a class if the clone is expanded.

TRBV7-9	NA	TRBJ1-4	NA	CASSLKTPGEKLFF	TGTGCCAGCAGTCTAAAGACTCCCGGAGAAAAACTGTTTTTT
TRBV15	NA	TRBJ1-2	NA	CATSRDGGGYTF	TGTGCCACCAGCAGAGATGGCGGTGGCTACACCTTC
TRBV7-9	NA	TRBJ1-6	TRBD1	CASRESTGVSPLHF	TGTGCCAGCAGAGAAAGTACAGGGGTTTCACCCCTCCACTTT
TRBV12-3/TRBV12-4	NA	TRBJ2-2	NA	CASSFTLGQLFF	TGTGCCAGCAGTTTCACTCTCGGTCAGCTGTTTTTT
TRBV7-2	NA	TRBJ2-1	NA	CASSFPGTEQFF	TGTGCCAGCAGCTTCCCCGGGACAGAGCAGTTCTTC
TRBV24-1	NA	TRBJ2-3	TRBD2	CATSDPRSSGLSTDTQYF	TGTGCCACCAGTGACCCCAGGAGTAGCGGGCTTAGCACAGATACGCAGTATTTT
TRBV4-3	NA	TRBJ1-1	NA	CASSQDRGSAEAFF	TGCGCCAGCAGCCAAGACAGGGGTTCCGCTGAAGCTTTCTTT
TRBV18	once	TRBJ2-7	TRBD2	CASSPASGLAGHEQYF	TGTGCCAGCTCACCGGCCTCGGGACTAGCGGGCCACGAGCAGTACTTC
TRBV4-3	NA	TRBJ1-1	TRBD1	CASSHRQGNEAFF	TGCGCCAGCAGCCATAGACAGGGGAATGAAGCTTTCTTT
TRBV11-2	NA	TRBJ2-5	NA	CASSSNAVQETQYF	TGTGCCAGCAGCTCGAATGCGGTACAAGAGACCCAGTACTTC
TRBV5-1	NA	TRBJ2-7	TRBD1	CASSFGQGTVYEQYF	TGCGCCAGCAGCTTTGGACAGGGAACGGTCTACGAGCAGTACTTC
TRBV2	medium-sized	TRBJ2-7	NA	CASSPLPPEQYF	TGTGCCAGCAGTCCCCTTCCCCCCGAGCAGTACTTC
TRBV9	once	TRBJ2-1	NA	CASSVRSQGNEQFF	TGTGCCAGCAGCGTAAGATCGCAGGGCAATGAGCAGTTCTTC
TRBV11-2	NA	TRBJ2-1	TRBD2	CASSSSSGRAAFF	TGTGCCAGCAGCTCCAGTAGCGGGAGGGCCGCGTTCTTC
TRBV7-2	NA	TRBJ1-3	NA	CASSPTTGSRNTIYF	TGTGCCAGCAGCCCAACGACAGGTTCTCGAAACACCATATATTTT
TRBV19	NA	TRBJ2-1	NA	CASSTLTSPPYNEQFF	TGTGCCAGTAGTACCTTAACTAGTCCTCCCTACAATGAGCAGTTCTTC
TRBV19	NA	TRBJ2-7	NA	CASSIGTYEQYF	TGTGCCAGTAGTATAGGTACCTACGAGCAGTACTTC
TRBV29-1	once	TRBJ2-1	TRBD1	CSVGQGGEQFF	TGCAGCGTAGGACAGGGGGGTGAGCAGTTCTTC
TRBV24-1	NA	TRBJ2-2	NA	CATSVRTTQNTGELFF	TGTGCCACCAGTGTCCGGACTACACAGAACACCGGGGAGCTGTTTTTT
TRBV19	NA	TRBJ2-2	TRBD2	CASSTGLASGELFF	TGTGCCAGTAGTACCGGACTAGCGTCCGGGGAGCTGTTTTTT
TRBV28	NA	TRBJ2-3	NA	CASSFLAGTDTQYF	TGTGCCAGCAGTTTCTTAGCGGGCACAGATACGCAGTATTTT
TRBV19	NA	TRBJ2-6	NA	CASSMGPSGANVLTF	TGTGCCAGTAGTATGGGGCCCTCTGGGGCCAACGTCCTGACTTTC
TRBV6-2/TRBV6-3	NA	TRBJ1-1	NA	CASSYFGPGEAFF	TGTGCCAGCAGTTACTTCGGCCCGGGAGAAGCTTTCTTT
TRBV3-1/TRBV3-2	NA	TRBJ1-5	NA	CASSHTQGKGQPQHF	TGTGCCAGCAGCCACACACAGGGTAAGGGTCAGCCCCAGCATTTT
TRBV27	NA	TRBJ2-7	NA	CASARGAGVREQYF	TGTGCCAGCGCCCGGGGGGCGGGAGTTCGCGAGCAGTACTTC
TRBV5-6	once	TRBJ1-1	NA	CASSPQVNTEAFF	TGTGCCAGCAGCCCCCAGGTGAACACTGAAGCTTTCTTT
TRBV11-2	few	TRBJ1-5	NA	CASSKTSEFQPQHF	TGTGCCAGCAGCAAAACGTCGGAGTTTCAGCCCCAGCATTTT
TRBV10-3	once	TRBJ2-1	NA	CAISEADVYNEQFF	TGTGCCATCAGCGAAGCGGACGTCTACAATGAGCAGTTCTTC
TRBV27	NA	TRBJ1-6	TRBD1	CASSLRQGGNSPLHF	TGTGCCAGCAGTTTACGACAGGGTGGGAATTCACCCCTCCACTTT